The rows below give T cell receptor beta chains drawn from one sample of a study of PD-L1 blockade in urothelial cancer. The data were produced by immunoSEQ multiplex PCR, yet TCRdb's version contains in-frame clones alone and is incomplete. The sample carries around 70,000 clones, around four fifths recorded once. Sample: PBMCs, taken around atezolizumab (anti-PD-L1) treatment. These TCRs come from a man aged 65 to 79 with urothelial cancer. CDR3s include the opening cysteine and the closing phenylalanine or tryptophan. D genes are given only for firm matches. Size is omitted from some rows. Given values are once, few, many or a class for expanded clones.

CDR3 protein | CDR3 DNA | J gene | clone size | D gene | V gene
CASSLLGGRTDTQYF | TGTGCCAGCAGCCTCTTGGGAGGACGCACAGATACGCAGTATTTT | TRBJ2-3 | . | . | TRBV7-9
CASSRDRGQPQHF | TGTGCCAGCAGCAGGGACAGGGGCCAGCCCCAGCATTTT | TRBJ1-5 | few | TRBD1 | TRBV6-6
CASSYTYRGYNEKLFF | TGTGCCAGCAGTTACACCTACAGGGGGTATAATGAAAAACTGTTTTTT | TRBJ1-4 | . | TRBD1 | TRBV6-5
CASKTGWAPQHF | TGTGCCAGCAAAACAGGGTGGGCGCCCCAGCATTTT | TRBJ1-5 | . | . | TRBV6-1
CASSLTVSYEQYF | TGTGCCAGCAGTTTAACAGTCTCCTACGAGCAGTACTTC | TRBJ2-7 | . | . | TRBV27
CASSPHLNTEAFF | TGTGCCAGCAGTCCCCATCTGAACACTGAAGCTTTCTTT | TRBJ1-1 | . | . | TRBV28
CASSLAANFGQESNEQFF | TGCGCCAGCAGCTTGGCGGCGAATTTCGGACAAGAATCCAATGAGCAGTTCTTC | TRBJ2-1 | . | . | TRBV5-1
CASSLMGGIYQETQYF | TGTGCCAGCAGTTTAATGGGAGGCATCTACCAAGAGACCCAGTACTTC | TRBJ2-5 | once | . | TRBV28
CASSHGQENYGYTF | TGTGCCAGCAGCCATGGACAGGAGAACTATGGCTACACCTTC | TRBJ1-2 | . | TRBD1 | TRBV5-5
CSVDSWNTGELFF | TGCAGCGTCGACAGTTGGAACACCGGGGAGCTGTTTTTT | TRBJ2-2 | . | . | TRBV29-1